The 23 T cell receptor beta chains in this list originate from one sample, sequenced in a study of cytomegalovirus exposure and HLA in healthy donors. With 60 Vbeta and 13 Jbeta primers, the PCR was carried out. Produced via immunoSEQ multiplex PCR; TCRdb's table is partial and in-frame only. Found here are roughly 230,000 clones, about nine tenths of them singletons; the top ten hold around 1.7%. The sequencing sample was made of PBMCs. The receptors here all came from a girl aged 2 to 10 in good health and CMV-seronegative.

The chain recombines TRBV12-2 with TRBJ1-5. TRBV12-2 is listed as a pseudogene. There are 16 residues in the CDR3. Here the CDR3 DNA reads TGTGCAAGTCGCTTGCTTGGAGGGCATAGCAATCAGCCCCAGCATTTT. Protein sequence: CASRLLGGHSNQPQHF.

The chain links TRBV6-5 to TRBJ1-1; 9 bases are a match to TRBD1. The junction had 4 bases not matched to a gene; V was cut back by 8 bases and J by 0 bases. The CDR3 covers 14 residues. The V gene's germline CDR1 is MNHEY and CDR2 SVGAGI. In DNA, the CDR3 is TGTGCCAGCGCAAGGACAGGGGTGAACACTGAAGCTTTCTTT. It translates to CASARTGVNTEAFF.

J is TRBJ1-2 and V is TRBV7-2; TRBD1 aligns across 7 bases. V shed 4 bases and J 4 bases; nucleotides not matched to a gene: 12. This CDR3 comprises 16 residues. In germline, CDR1 is SGHTA, CDR2 FQGNSA. CDR3 sequence reads: CASSYKGAAGGYGYTF. CDR3 nucleotide sequence: TGTGCCAGCAGCTACAAAGGGGCGGCAGGGGGCTATGGCTACACCTTC.

The chain has TRBV6-1 and TRBJ1-4; 7 positions match TRBD1. V shed 6 bases, J shed 5 bases, and the junction held 6 bases outside the gene matches. This CDR3 contains 14 residues. Germline CDR1 MNHNS, CDR2 SASEGT. The CDR3 spells CASRPGQSNEKLFF. The CDR3, as DNA: TGTGCCAGCAGACCGGGACAGTCAAATGAAAAACTGTTTTTT.

The J gene is TRBJ1-6, the V gene TRBV5-1; the D gene is possibly TRBD1 (5 bases). CDR3 length: 16 residues. The V gene lost 1 base and the J gene lost 8 bases, with 16 bases spanning the gap. Germline V lookup: CDR1 SGHRS, CDR2 YFSETQ. The CDR3 DNA follows: TGCGCCAGCAGCTTGACGGGGAGGTCGGGGGATTCACCCCTCCACTTT. It translates to CASSLTGRSGDSPLHF.

V is TRBV25-1 and J is TRBJ2-2; D perhaps matches TRBD1 (6 bases). CDR3 size: 15 residues. Germline loops: CDR1 MGHDK, CDR2 SYGVNS. Trimming shortened V by 6 bases and J by 0 bases, and 11 bases separated the two germline ends. In DNA form, the CDR3 reads TGTGCCAGCAGGGGGGCAGGGTCGAACACCGGGGAGCTGTTTTTT. Encoded protein: CASRGAGSNTGELFF.

Only one count was recorded for this clone. The V gene is TRBV7-2, the J gene TRBJ1-3; D perhaps matches TRBD1 (5 bases). The germline CDR1 and CDR2 sequences are SGHTA and FQGNSA. Trimming stripped 2 bases from V and 2 bases from J, with 19 bases between. CDR3 length: 18 amino acids. This CDR3 reads CASSLLRDPQRAGNTIYF. CDR3 in DNA: TGTGCCAGCAGCTTACTCCGGGACCCTCAGCGGGCTGGAAACACCATATATTTT.

This clone appeared once. The J gene is TRBJ1-4, the V gene TRBV5-1, with a tentative D call TRBD1 (5 bases). CDR3 length equals 15 residues. Germline-derived CDR1 and CDR2 are SGHRS and YFSETQ. Trimming cost V 0 bases and J 4 bases, with 10 bases left between them. In DNA, the CDR3 is TGCGCCAGCAGCTTGGAAGGCAGGGTTAATGAAAAACTGTTTTTT. This gives the protein CASSLEGRVNEKLFF.

The rearrangement joins TRBV6-1 to TRBJ1-1, with 8 bases that match TRBD1. CDR1 and CDR2 (germline): MNHNS, SASEGT. The V and J ends lost 0 bases and 3 bases, in that order; junction bases with no gene match: 3. The CDR3 has 15 residues. The CDR3 nucleotides read TGTGCCAGCAGTGAAGCAGGGGACAGGTACACTGAAGCTTTCTTT. Its protein product is CASSEAGDRYTEAFF.

This clone was observed once. The chain uses TRBV28 and TRBJ2-7; 7 bases line up with TRBD1. Germline V gives CDR1 MDHEN, CDR2 SYDVKM. The CDR3 length is 15 residues. V gave up 5 bases and J gave up 3 bases; unmatched junction bases: 10. The CDR3 sequence is CASSTRDRVLYEQYF. DNA for the CDR3: TGTGCCAGCAGTACGCGAGACAGGGTTCTCTACGAGCAGTACTTC.

The V gene is TRBV7-9, the J gene TRBJ2-7, with 10 bases identical to TRBD1. V dropped 4 bases and J dropped 3; count of bases not matched to a gene: 6. The CDR3 consists of 15 residues. The germline gives CDR1 SEHNR, CDR2 FQNEAQ (reference sequence). As DNA, the CDR3 is TGTGCCAGCAGCTCAATACGGACAGGGGGCTACGAGCAGTACTTC. This translates into CASSSIRTGGYEQYF.

The J gene is TRBJ1-1, the V gene TRBV7-9; TRBD1 is a possible D gene (5 bases). CDR3 length: 17 residues. The germline V gene has CDR1 SEHNR and CDR2 FQNEAQ (reference sequence). Trimming stripped 5 bases from V and 0 bases from J, with 19 bases between. The CDR3 bases are TGTGCCAGCAGCCATCCTATACAGGACAACCTGAACACTGAAGCTTTCTTT. Protein: CASSHPIQDNLNTEAFF. The whole variable domain, filled in from reference TRBV7-9 and TRBJ1-1, reads DTGVSQNPRHKITKRGQNVTFRCDPISEHNRLYWYRQTLGQGPEFLTYFQNEAQLEKSRLLSDRFSAERPKGSFSTLEIQRTEQGDSAMYLCASSHPIQDNLNTEAFFGQGTRLTVV.

The CDR3 here is CAWRLPFREETQYF. The CDR3 DNA is TGTGCCTGGAGGTTGCCCTTCAGGGAAGAGACCCAGTACTTC. The chain carries TRBV30 and TRBJ2-5, with D possibly being TRBD1 (5 bases). V gave up 3 bases and J gave up 3 bases, with 14 bases separating them. CDR1 is GTSNPN, CDR2 SVGIG, per germline (reference sequence). The CDR3 contains 14 residues. The whole variable domain, filled in from reference TRBV30 and TRBJ2-5, reads SQTIHQWPATLVQPVGSPLSLECTVEGTSNPNLYWYRQAAGRGLQLLFYSVGIGQISSEVPQNLSASRPQDRQFILSSKKLLLSDSGFYLCAWRLPFREETQYFGPGTRLLVL.

The rearrangement uses TRBV4-1 and TRBJ1-2, with a tentative D call TRBD1 (5 bases). V lost 0 bases and J lost 7, with 18 bases in between. This CDR3 region has 16 residues. Germline CDR1 reads MGHRA; CDR2 reads YSYEKL. CDR3 sequence reads: CASSQEPGAGRRGYTF. The CDR3 bases are TGCGCCAGCAGCCAAGAACCCGGGGCGGGGCGTCGTGGCTACACCTTC.

The V gene is TRBV10-1, the J gene TRBJ2-3; 10 bases map to TRBD2. The CDR3 consists of 15 residues. CDR1 is WNHNN, CDR2 SYGVQD, per germline (reference sequence). V lost 4 bases and J lost 4; bases outside the gene matches: 5. CDR3 bases: TGCGCCAGCAGTGGTACTAGCGGGGCGTCAGATACGCAGTATTTT. It specifies CASSGTSGASDTQYF.

The gene calls are TRBV2 and TRBJ2-1; the match to TRBD2 covers 11 bases. Germline V CDR1 and CDR2: SNHLY, FYNNEI. The CDR3 sequence is 19 residues long. Losses at the gene ends were 11 bases for V and 8 bases for J; bases not matched to a gene: 26. In DNA, the CDR3 is TGTGCCGGAGATTCCCGGACTAGCGGGCCAAGGATTATTGGTTATGAGCAGTTCTTC. This codes for CAGDSRTSGPRIIGYEQFF.

J is TRBJ1-1 and V is TRBV19; D not certain. The CDR3 sequence is 14 residues long. CDR1 and CDR2 from the germline V gene are LNHDA and SQIVND (reference sequence). V was pared by 3 bases and J by 3 bases, with 11 bases between. The DNA for the CDR3 is TGTGCCAGTAGTATTCTGGGAGTAGACACTGAAGCTTTCTTT. Its translation: CASSILGVDTEAFF. Full variable domain (remainder filled in from reference TRBV19 and TRBJ1-1): DGGITQSPKYLFRKEGQNVTLSCEQNLNHDAMYWYRQDPGQGLRLIYYSQIVNDFQKGDIAEGYSVSREKKESFPLTVTSAQKNPTAFYLCASSILGVDTEAFFGQGTRLTVV.

This clone has only one observation. The chain couples TRBV7-9 to TRBJ1-5, with D perhaps TRBD1 (6 bases). The ends were cut back, 5 bases at V and 1 base at J, with 12 bases in the middle. Per germline, CDR1 SEHNR and CDR2 FQNEAQ (reference sequence). The CDR3 is 15 residues long. As DNA, the CDR3 is TGTGCCAGCAGCCCACAGGGAAAGAGCAATCAGCCCCAGCATTTT. This encodes CASSPQGKSNQPQHF.

The chain is built from TRBV7-9 and TRBJ2-3, with unresolved D. V was pared by 4 bases and J by 5 bases, with 10 bases between. Germline V gives CDR1 SEHNR, CDR2 FQNEAQ (reference sequence). This CDR3 has 13 residues. CDR3 sequence (DNA): TGTGCCAGCAGCTCCTTAGTATTAGATACGCAGTATTTT. Protein sequence: CASSSLVLDTQYF.

The chain employs TRBV19 and TRBJ2-1; 10 positions agree with TRBD2. The junction had 15 bases not matched to a gene; V was cut back by 7 bases and J by 12 bases. Germline V gene lookup returns CDR1 LNHDA and CDR2 SQIVND (reference sequence). The CDR3 consists of 15 residues. CDR3 DNA: TGTGCCAGTATGTCGTCACTAGCGGGGTTAATCGGGCAGTTCTTC. It translates to CASMSSLAGLIGQFF.

The sample holds a few counts of this clone. CDR3: CASLKDSANYGYTF. The DNA of the CDR3 is TGTGCCAGCCTAAAGGACAGCGCCAACTATGGCTACACCTTC. The J gene is TRBJ1-2, the V gene TRBV6-6, with a possible D match to TRBD1 (6 bases). Germline CDR1 is MNHNY and CDR2 is SVGAGI (reference sequence). The CDR3 contains 14 residues. V shed 8 bases and J shed 2 bases, with 15 bases lying between them.

The chain recombines TRBV6-1 with TRBJ2-2, with 8 bases fitting TRBD1. Looked up from germline, CDR1 is MNHNS and CDR2 is SASEGT. J gave up 2 bases and V 5 bases, and 4 bases lay outside the gene matches. There are 15 residues in the CDR3. CDR3 nucleotides: TGTGCCAGCAGTCGCGGGACAGGTAACACCGGGGAGCTGTTTTTT. This sequence encodes CASSRGTGNTGELFF.

This clone was counted between two and nine times. This chain links TRBV28 with TRBJ1-6; 9 nucleotides align to TRBD1. The CDR3 consists of 16 residues. V shed 5 bases and J 10 bases; nucleotides not matched to a gene: 12. Per germline, CDR1 MDHEN and CDR2 SYDVKM. The CDR3 bases are TGTGCCAGCAGTCCTGGGGACAGGGTCTATAGCTCACCCCTCCACTTT. Encoded protein: CASSPGDRVYSSPLHF.